Listed below are T cell receptor beta chains from one sample, sequenced in a study of radiation and T cells in renal cell carcinoma. Libraries were prepared by immunoSEQ multiplex PCR; TCRdb keeps only in-frame clonotypes and omits some of them. The repertoire has 95,000 or so clones, around 88% of them found once; the top ten carry almost 8%. The material was blood, obtained from a patient whose treatment included radiotherapy and nephrectomy. The receptors shown here come from a man in his forties or fifties with renal cell carcinoma. The CDR3 runs from the conserved cysteine through the conserved F or W. D genes are given only for firm matches. A row's size may be missing; if present it is once, few, many or a size class.

size | J | V | D | DNA | CDR3
. | TRBJ2-5 | TRBV19 | TRBD2 | TGTGCCAGTAGTCCCCGGGAGGGTGGGACCCAGTACTTC | CASSPREGGTQYF
. | TRBJ2-3 | TRBV6-5 | . | TGTGCCAGCAGTTACAACAGGGAGGATACGCAGTATTTT | CASSYNREDTQYF
. | TRBJ1-3 | TRBV10-1 | TRBD1 | TGCGCCAGCAGTGAGTCGTTCCTACAGGGACAGTGGTTATCTCCTATCTCTGGAAACACCATATATTTT | CASSESFLQGQWLSPISGNTIYF
. | TRBJ1-6 | TRBV21-1 | . | TGTGCCAGCAGCAAACAGGCAGGGTTCCCTCCCCTCCACTTT | CASSKQAGFPPLHF
once | TRBJ2-7 | TRBV28 | TRBD2 | TGTGCCAGCAGTTCGCCGGGACTAGTAACCCACGAGCAGTACTTC | CASSSPGLVTHEQYF
few | TRBJ2-3 | TRBV18 | . | TGTGCCAGCTCACCGTATCTGGGCCAACGCACAGATACGCAGTATTTT | CASSPYLGQRTDTQYF
few | TRBJ2-2 | TRBV11-2 | . | TGTGCCAGCAGCCCAAGGGTTGGCGGGGAGCTGTTTTTT | CASSPRVGGELFF
. | TRBJ1-2 | TRBV9 | . | TGTGCCAGCAGCGTAGTATCGCAGGGAAACTATGGCTACACCTTC | CASSVVSQGNYGYTF
. | TRBJ2-5 | TRBV28 | . | TGTGCCAGCAGTTTGGGAGAGACCCAGTACTTC | CASSLGETQYF
. | TRBJ2-7 | TRBV5-1 | TRBD1 | TGCGCCAGCAGCTTGGGACAGGGTAGTAAGCAGTACTTC | CASSLGQGSKQYF
. | TRBJ2-3 | TRBV5-4 | . | TGTGCCAGCAGCTTCGGGATCCGCACAGATACGCAGTATTTT | CASSFGIRTDTQYF